This record looks at one TCR beta chain sequence and its context. Its antigen is as yet unknown. The data originate from a study of T cells in Graves' hyperthyroidism and ophthalmopathy. Study results and caveats: The model foresaw ophthalmopathy a median around 6 months prior to onset. Among clonotypes expanded in thyroid above 0.001, most were also found in blood.

The CDR3 has 14 amino acids. V lost 8 bases, J lost 7 bases, and 15 bases lay in between. Germline values: CDR1 LNHNV, CDR2 YYDKDF (reference sequence). Exclusion of patients followed from uncontrolled infection, other autoimmune disease, pregnancy or lactation. In making diagnoses, clinical symptoms, serum thyroxine and TRAb, thyroid ultrasound and orbital computed tomography were all used. Using RNA transcripts as the source, TCR beta CDR3 regions were amplified. When the TCR CDR3 underwent first-round RT-PCR, the HTBI primer set was used. In TCRdb, the multiplex PCR reads were re-called with MiXCR into one record per CDR3 protein. The sample includes 600,000 to 700,000 distinct CDR3 sequences, 45% of them seen just once.

The chain is built from TRBV15 and TRBJ1-6; perhaps TRBD1 as D (5 bases). The origin of this receptor is an adult man with Graves' disease, either hyperthyroidism or ophthalmopathy (not recorded which). The material sequenced was peripheral blood or thyroid tissue (not recorded which). CDR3 in amino acids: CATSVGGENSPLHF. The CDR3 nucleotides read TGTGCCACCTCCGTCGGGGGGGAGAATTCACCCCTCCACTTT.